This T cell receptor beta chain was sequenced for a study of T cells in Graves' hyperthyroidism and ophthalmopathy. About the study: Specimen type is peripheral blood, collected at initial diagnosis prior to any treatment.

Trimming cost V 3 bases and J 7 bases; bases outside gene matches: 5. This CDR3 region has 15 residues. From germline, CDR1 is MGHRA and CDR2 YSYEKL. Exclusion criteria comprised uncontrolled infection, other autoimmune disease, pregnancy or lactation. Amplification of TCR beta CDR3 regions was performed using RNA transcripts as template. A first-round RT-PCR of the TCR CDR3 used the HTBI primer set. MiXCR was run by TCRdb on the multiplex PCR reads, yielding one entry per CDR3 protein. The table lists 250,000 to 300,000 distinct CDR3 sequences, roughly a fifth of them singletons. This clonotype appeared a few times.

The V call is TRBV4-1, the J call TRBJ2-1, with 11 bases that match TRBD2. The material sequenced was blood. The TCR originated in a man in his forties or fifties with Graves' ophthalmopathy. CDR3 bases: TGCGCCAGCAGCCAGCCGGGACTAGCGGCGAATGAGCAGTTCTTC. Its translation: CASSQPGLAANEQFF.